The 28 T cell receptor beta chains presented below share a single source sample, sequenced in a study of T cell responses to AZD1222 COVID-19 vaccine. The repertoire was sequenced with immunoSEQ multiplex PCR; TCRdb's copy has only in-frame clones and lacks some. This repertoire shows approximately 120,000 clones, 70% to 85% found once; its top ten account for about 29%. Sample: peripheral blood, taken 28 days after the second AZD1222 dose. The receptor source for this set is an adult who received the AZD1222 COVID-19 vaccine.

The rearrangement links TRBV15 to TRBJ2-3; 10 bases are a match to TRBD2. Trimming took 4 bases from V and 6 from J; bases not matched to a gene: 13. The CDR3 runs to 17 residues. Germline CDR1 is LNHNV and CDR2 is YYDKDF (reference sequence). CDR3 in amino acids: CATSNSWTSGRTDTQYF. CDR3 coding DNA: TGTGCCACCAGCAACTCTTGGACTAGCGGAAGGACTGATACGCAGTATTTT.

The chain carries TRBV10-3 and TRBJ1-2; D might be TRBD1 (6 bases). V was pared by 8 bases and J by 5 bases, with 21 bases between. Per germline, CDR1 ENHRY and CDR2 SYGVKD. The length of the CDR3 is 15 residues. In DNA, the CDR3 is TGTGCCATCGGCCCGTGGAGGGACATTATGTATGGCTACACCTTC. Translation: CAIGPWRDIMYGYTF.

The chain has TRBV6-2 or TRBV6-3 and TRBJ2-7, with D unclear. Trimming left V 1 base short and J 6 bases short, with 10 bases between. Per the germline V gene, CDR1 is MNHEY and CDR2 is SVGEGT. The CDR3 has 13 residues. Here the CDR3 DNA reads TGTGCCAGCAGTTACTGGGTGTACGGCGAGCAGTACTTC. Translating gives CASSYWVYGEQYF.

The rearrangement joins TRBV19 to TRBJ2-1, with D perhaps matching TRBD1 or TRBD2 (6 bases each). From germline, CDR1 is LNHDA and CDR2 SQIVND (reference sequence). This CDR3 is 16 amino acids long. V was pared by 3 bases and J by 0 bases, with 12 bases between. As DNA, the CDR3 is TGTGCCAGTAGTATTCGTGGGGGGCACTCCTACAATGAGCAGTTCTTC. Its translation: CASSIRGGHSYNEQFF.

This clone has a handful of counts. This chain links TRBV6-5 with TRBJ1-3; 7 nucleotides align to TRBD1. V lost 2 bases to trimming and J lost 4 bases; unmatched junction nucleotides: 2. The CDR3 extends over 14 amino acids. Germline V gives CDR1 MNHEY, CDR2 SVGAGI. CDR3 bases: TGTGCCAGCAGTTACGGGACAGCAGGAAACACCATATATTTT. Protein sequence: CASSYGTAGNTIYF.

This sequence joins TRBV15 and TRBJ2-3, with D hard to call. Trimming took off 3 bases at V and 2 bases at J, with 15 bases between the two ends. This CDR3 region has 16 residues. Germline CDR1 LNHNV, CDR2 YYDKDF (reference sequence). The CDR3 nucleotides are TGTGCCACCAGCAGGGGCTCTTCAAGGCACACAGATACGCAGTATTTT. Protein product: CATSRGSSRHTDTQYF.

The gene calls are TRBV7-9 and TRBJ2-3, with TRBD2 identical over 8 bases. The junction had 2 bases not matched to a gene; V was cut back by 2 bases and J by 1 base. Germline V CDR1 and CDR2: SEHNR, FQNEAQ (reference sequence). The CDR3 length is 15 residues. CDR3 nucleotide sequence: TGTGCCAGCAGCTTACATAGCGGGGGCACAGATACGCAGTATTTT. Amino acid sequence: CASSLHSGGTDTQYF.

The chain couples TRBV19 to TRBJ1-4; D gene ambiguous. This CDR3 has 14 amino acids. From germline, CDR1 is LNHDA and CDR2 SQIVND (reference sequence). Trimming left V 5 bases short and J 4 bases short, with 11 bases between. The CDR3 loop reads CASSATQRNEKLFF. The CDR3 DNA reads as TGTGCCAGTAGTGCTACGCAGCGTAATGAAAAACTGTTTTTT.

The V and J genes are TRBV28 and TRBJ1-2; 10 positions match TRBD1. The CDR3 sequence is 15 residues long. Trimming cost V 2 bases and J 5 bases; bases outside gene matches: 5. Germline CDR1 is MDHEN and CDR2 is SYDVKM. CDR3 amino acids: CASSLGTGVPYGYTF. Written as DNA, the CDR3 is TGTGCCAGCAGTTTAGGGACAGGGGTGCCTTATGGCTACACCTTC.

The rearrangement links TRBV15 to TRBJ1-5; 8 bases agree with TRBD1. CDR1 is LNHNV and CDR2 is YYDKDF in the germline V gene (reference sequence). CDR3 length: 17 amino acids. The V and J ends lost 0 bases and 3 bases, in that order; junction bases with no gene match: 7. CDR3 sequence reads: CATSRDRQGTNNQPQHF. CDR3 in DNA: TGTGCCACCAGCAGAGATCGACAGGGGACCAACAATCAGCCCCAGCATTTT.

Concerning this clone: The junction does not match germline at one end; this may be a read error. CDR3 in DNA: TGTGCCACCAGTGAGGGACAGGGGAGAGATACGCAGTATTTT. Protein: CATSEGQGRDTQYF. The gene calls are TRBV10-3 and TRBJ2-3; 10 bases match TRBD1. Germline V gives CDR1 ENHRY, CDR2 SYGVKD. The CDR3 contains 14 residues.

V usage is TRBV5-1 and J usage is TRBJ2-3, with 11 bases lining up with TRBD2. This CDR3 comprises 15 residues. Germline V lookup: CDR1 SGHRS, CDR2 YFSETQ. V shed 0 bases and J 3 bases; nucleotides not matched to a gene: 0. CDR3 in DNA: TGCGCCAGCAGCTTGGGACTAGCGGGGACAGATACGCAGTATTTT. Protein: CASSLGLAGTDTQYF.

This clone was counted a single time. The V gene is TRBV19, the J gene TRBJ2-7; a weak D match, TRBD2 (6 bases). V shed 4 bases and J shed 5 bases, with 12 bases lying between them. From germline, CDR1 is LNHDA and CDR2 SQIVND (reference sequence). This CDR3 has 13 amino acids. Written as DNA, the CDR3 is TGTGCCAGTAGTAGCCAACGGGGGAACGAGCAGTACTTC. Translating it yields CASSSQRGNEQYF.

This clone turned up a few times. The rearrangement joins TRBV7-6 to TRBJ2-1, with D uncertain. The germline V gene has CDR1 SGHVS and CDR2 FNYEAQ. V was trimmed by 3 bases and J by 4 bases, leaving 7 bases between them. The CDR3 has 13 residues. This CDR3 is CASSFLGYNEQFF. The CDR3 bases are TGTGCCAGCAGCTTCCTAGGGTACAATGAGCAGTTCTTC.

The gene calls are TRBV12-3 or TRBV12-4 and TRBJ1-2; TRBD1 is a possible D gene (6 bases). The CDR3 contains 11 residues. V was cut by 10 bases and J by 7 bases, with 13 bases left in between. The CDR3 sequence: CAITRGGGYTF. The CDR3 coding sequence is TGTGCCATTACGAGAGGGGGTGGCTACACCTTC.

CDR3 nucleotide sequence: TGCAGCGTCGACCTCAGGGTGGGCTATGGCTACACCTTC. Translation: CSVDLRVGYGYTF. The chain employs TRBV29-1 and TRBJ1-2, with D perhaps TRBD1 (5 bases). CDR1 and CDR2 (germline): SQVTM, ANQGSEA. V was clipped by 6 bases and J by 4 bases, with 15 bases between them. CDR3 length equals 13 residues.

V and J are TRBV4-2 and TRBJ2-7, with unresolved D. Trimming left V 0 bases short and J 1 base short, with 7 bases between. Germline V CDR1 and CDR2: LGHNA, YNFKEQ. This CDR3 spans 14 amino acids. CDR3 DNA: TGTGCCAGCAGCCAAGAGAGAGGATCCTACGAGCAGTACTTC. Its protein product is CASSQERGSYEQYF.

This rearrangement joins TRBV28 to TRBJ2-2; TRBD1 agrees at 7 bases. The V segment lost 6 bases and the J segment 2 bases; nucleotides outside the gene matches: 12. There are 17 residues in the CDR3. Germline lookup yields CDR1 MDHEN and CDR2 SYDVKM. CDR3 sequence: CASSPLSTGKNTGELFF. The CDR3 region has the DNA TGTGCCAGCAGCCCCCTCTCGACAGGGAAAAACACCGGGGAGCTGTTTTTT.

The chain uses TRBV5-4 and TRBJ2-5, with no clear D. Germline V CDR1 and CDR2: SGHNT, YYREEE (reference sequence). V lost 3 bases and J lost 4, with 7 bases in between. The CDR3 sequence is 12 residues long. CDR3 in amino acids: CASSSPGETQYF. Written as DNA, the CDR3 is TGTGCCAGCAGCTCCCCTGGAGAGACCCAGTACTTC.

The chain joins TRBV19 to TRBJ1-5, with D unclear. The germline V gene encodes CDR1 LNHDA and CDR2 SQIVND (reference sequence). V lost 8 bases and J lost 5, with 16 bases in between. This CDR3 is 14 amino acids long. In nucleotides, the CDR3 is TGTGCCAGTGACGCTTCCCTCAAGGATCAGCCCCAGCATTTT. The encoded protein is CASDASLKDQPQHF.

The chain joins TRBV2 to TRBJ2-3; 10 positions match TRBD2. The CDR3 runs to 15 residues. The J segment lost 2 bases and the V segment lost 5 bases, leaving 4 bases of the junction unmatched. Germline CDR1 reads SNHLY; CDR2 reads FYNNEI. CDR3 coding DNA: TGTGCCAGCAGTTATCTAGCGGGGGTCACAGATACGCAGTATTTT. It translates to CASSYLAGVTDTQYF.

The rearrangement joins TRBV9 to TRBJ1-4; 7 bases agree with TRBD1. Trimming took 4 bases from V and 8 from J; bases not matched to a gene: 11. This CDR3 has 15 amino acids. Per germline, CDR1 SGDLS and CDR2 YYNGEE. The CDR3 loop reads CASSPGAGGYEKLFF. The CDR3, as DNA: TGTGCCAGCAGCCCAGGGGCAGGGGGTTACGAAAAACTGTTTTTT.

This chain links TRBV7-2 with TRBJ2-1; D is perhaps TRBD2 (5 bases). Trimming took off 1 base at V and 9 bases at J, with 10 bases between the two ends. CDR1 and CDR2 from the germline V gene are SGHTA and FQGNSA. CDR3 size: 13 residues. DNA of the CDR3: TGTGCCAGCAGCTTAGGGGGAAGCGGTGAGCAGTTCTTC. This encodes CASSLGGSGEQFF.

The V gene is TRBV11-2, the J gene TRBJ1-6, with 7 nucleotides matching TRBD1. The germline gives CDR1 SGHAT, CDR2 FQNNGV. V gave up 6 bases and J gave up 8 bases; unmatched junction bases: 7. The CDR3 extends over 14 amino acids. As DNA, the CDR3 is TGTGCCAGCAGGTACAGGGGACGAGATTCACCCCTCCACTTT. This translates into CASRYRGRDSPLHF.

The chain employs TRBV2 and TRBJ2-1; no firm D call. Per the germline V gene, CDR1 is SNHLY and CDR2 is FYNNEI. V lost 7 bases to trimming and J lost 3 bases, with 19 bases between them. The CDR3 runs 16 residues. CDR3 sequence reads: CASTLDRPVLYNEQFF. The CDR3, as DNA: TGTGCCAGCACTCTCGACCGGCCCGTCCTCTACAATGAGCAGTTCTTC.

The chain employs TRBV5-6 and TRBJ1-5; D is unresolved. The CDR3 spans 14 residues. The ends were cut back, 2 bases at V and 0 bases at J, with 6 bases in the middle. Germline V gene sequence: CDR1 SGHDT, CDR2 YYEEEE. The CDR3 DNA sequence: TGTGCCAGCAGCTTCTATGATAGCAATCAGCCCCAGCATTTT. This translates into CASSFYDSNQPQHF.

V is TRBV5-4 and J is TRBJ2-6, with no clear D. V was shortened by 4 bases and J by 0 bases, with 11 bases between the two germline ends. Germline V gene data show CDR1 as SGHNT and CDR2 as YYREEE (reference sequence). The CDR3 covers 16 residues. The CDR3 reads CASSLFAYSGANVLTF. The CDR3, as DNA: TGTGCCAGCAGCCTATTCGCCTACTCTGGGGCCAACGTCCTGACTTTC.

The rearrangement uses TRBV5-1 and TRBJ2-5; D possibly matches TRBD1 or TRBD2 (5 bases each). V was cut by 4 bases and J by 2 bases, with 15 bases left in between. The CDR3 is 15 amino acids. Germline V lookup: CDR1 SGHRS, CDR2 YFSETQ. This chain's CDR3 is CASSVSLGEQETQYF. In nucleotides, the CDR3 is TGCGCCAGCAGCGTATCTTTAGGGGAGCAAGAGACCCAGTACTTC.